The 24 T cell receptor beta chains given below trace back to one sample, sequenced in a study of shared T cell receptors in the human thymus. Libraries were prepared by immunoSEQ multiplex PCR; TCRdb keeps only in-frame clonotypes and omits some of them. Counted here are around 730,000 clones, roughly 88% occurring once; the ten biggest clones make up over 0.008%. This same sample was also taken into another study, of human thymus T cells.

What was sequenced was thymocytes. These receptors were collected from a girl under three years old with a congenital heart defect.

This sequence joins TRBV25-1 and TRBJ2-5; D is uncertain. The V and J ends lost 1 base and 0 bases respectively, with 9 bases between them. This CDR3 region has 15 residues. CDR1 is MGHDK and CDR2 is SYGVNS in the germline V gene. In DNA, the CDR3 is TGTGCCAGCAGTGAATTAAAAGAGGACCAAGAGACCCAGTACTTC. Protein: CASSELKEDQETQYF.

The gene calls are TRBV5-1 and TRBJ2-5, with 9 bases aligning to TRBD2. The end of the DNA fits TRBJ2-7 better, so the J call may be wrong. Germline V lookup: CDR1 SGHRS, CDR2 YFSETQ. The CDR3 covers 17 residues. The CDR3 spells CASSLSSGGPLAYEQYF. The CDR3 nucleotides read TGCGCCAGCAGCTTGAGCAGCGGGGGGCCCCTCGCCTACGAGCAGTACTTC.

This rearrangement joins TRBV19 to TRBJ1-5, with D unclear. The V end lost 2 bases, the J end lost 2 bases, and 19 bases lay between the germline ends. Germline-derived CDR1 and CDR2 are LNHDA and SQIVND (reference sequence). This CDR3 spans 18 amino acids. In nucleotides, the CDR3 is TGTGCCAGTAGTATAAATACCCAAGGAGCCGGGGGCAATCAGCCCCAGCATTTT. The encoded protein is CASSINTQGAGGNQPQHF. The variable domain in full, completed from reference TRBV19 and TRBJ1-5, reads DGGITQSPKYLFRKEGQNVTLSCEQNLNHDAMYWYRQDPGQGLRLIYYSQIVNDFQKGDIAEGYSVSREKKESFPLTVTSAQKNPTAFYLCASSINTQGAGGNQPQHFGDGTRLSIL.

CDR3 nucleotides: TGTGCCAGCAGTGAGCAGGTCCGACAGGGCGGTAATGGTGGGAACACCATATATTTT. Amino acids: CASSEQVRQGGNGGNTIYF. The chain combines TRBV6-1 with TRBJ1-3; 7 positions agree with TRBD1. The germline V gene has CDR1 MNHNS and CDR2 SASEGT. V trimming: 3 bases; J trimming: 7 bases; junction bases outside the gene matches: 21. This CDR3 has 19 residues.

The chain recombines TRBV29-1 with TRBJ1-1, with 9 bases fitting TRBD1. In germline, CDR1 is SQVTM, CDR2 ANQGSEA. J lost 1 base, V lost 7 bases, and 4 bases had no gene match. The CDR3 has 13 residues. The CDR3 reads CSDGTGTNTEAFF. The CDR3 DNA is TGCAGCGACGGGACAGGGACGAACACTGAAGCTTTCTTT.

CDR3 residues: CASSSGTIYEQYF. The CDR3 DNA follows: TGTGCCAGCAGCTCCGGGACAATCTACGAGCAGTACTTC. This chain joins TRBV5-6 and TRBJ2-7, with TRBD1 as a possible D gene (6 bases). CDR3 length: 13 residues. Germline CDR1 reads SGHDT; CDR2 reads YYEEEE. V dropped 3 bases and J dropped 3 bases, with 10 bases sitting between them.

V usage is TRBV28 and J usage is TRBJ2-5, with 10 bases fitting TRBD1. Losses at the gene ends were 7 bases for V and 4 bases for J; bases not matched to a gene: 12. The CDR3 has 16 amino acids. Germline assignment: CDR1 MDHEN and CDR2 SYDVKM. CDR3 sequence (DNA): TGTGCCAGCATTCCGATCCTGACAGGGGGCCCAGAGACCCAGTACTTC. Encoded protein: CASIPILTGGPETQYF.

This clone was picked up a small number of times. DNA of the CDR3: TGTGCCAGCAGTGAAGCGGCACAGGGAAAAACAAACTACAATGAGCAGTTCTTC. As protein: CASSEAAQGKTNYNEQFF. This chain links TRBV6-1 with TRBJ2-1, with a possible D match to TRBD1 (6 bases). The CDR3 spans 18 residues. The germline V and J ends were trimmed by 0 bases and 3 bases, with 18 bases remaining between them. Germline V gene lookup returns CDR1 MNHNS and CDR2 SASEGT.

The chain couples TRBV7-4 to TRBJ1-1; D is perhaps TRBD1 (6 bases). Per the germline V gene, CDR1 is SGHVT and CDR2 is SQSDAQ. Trimming pared 4 bases from V and 1 base from J, leaving 19 bases between. There are 17 residues in the CDR3. The CDR3 loop reads CASSSRGREGENTEAFF. The CDR3 DNA is TGTGCCAGCAGCTCGCGAGGCAGGGAGGGGGAGAACACTGAAGCTTTCTTT.

The J gene is TRBJ2-7, the V gene TRBV4-3; no firm D call. The CDR3 totals 15 residues. V lost 1 base and J lost 2, with 12 bases in between. In germline, CDR1 is LGHNA, CDR2 YSLEER. CDR3 loop: CASSQGAEETYEQYF. The CDR3 nucleotides read TGCGCCAGCAGCCAAGGTGCAGAGGAGACCTACGAGCAGTACTTC.

The chain recombines TRBV5-1 with TRBJ2-7; 12 bases match TRBD2. Germline V gives CDR1 SGHRS, CDR2 YFSETQ. V lost 3 bases, J lost 2 bases, and 9 bases stayed unmatched. CDR3 length: 17 amino acids. The CDR3 DNA sequence: TGCGCCAGCAGCTCCCGGCGGACTAGCGGGGACACCTACGAGCAGTACTTC. Translating it yields CASSSRRTSGDTYEQYF. The variable domain in full, completed from reference TRBV5-1 and TRBJ2-7, reads KAGVTQTPRYLIKTRGQQVTLSCSPISGHRSVSWYQQTPGQGLQFLFEYFSETQRNKGNFPGRFSGRQFSNSRSEMNVSTLELGDSALYLCASSSRRTSGDTYEQYFGPGTRLTVT.

The chain employs TRBV19 and TRBJ1-2; D may be TRBD1 (5 bases). Germline V gene sequence: CDR1 LNHDA, CDR2 SQIVND (reference sequence). Trimming removed 0 bases at V and 0 bases at J, with 26 bases between. The CDR3 runs to 21 residues. CDR3 sequence (DNA): TGTGCCAGTAGTATAGATCCCGACCTTCGGGAGACAGCACCGCCTAACTATGGCTACACCTTC. Amino acids: CASSIDPDLRETAPPNYGYTF. The whole variable domain, filled in from reference TRBV19 and TRBJ1-2, reads DGGITQSPKYLFRKEGQNVTLSCEQNLNHDAMYWYRQDPGQGLRLIYYSQIVNDFQKGDIAEGYSVSREKKESFPLTVTSAQKNPTAFYLCASSIDPDLRETAPPNYGYTFGSGTRLTVV.

The chain combines TRBV28 with TRBJ1-1; perhaps TRBD1 as D (6 bases). The CDR3 spans 16 residues. The germline V gene has CDR1 MDHEN and CDR2 SYDVKM. With 6 bases removed from V and 4 bases from J, the gap between germline ends came to 21 bases. CDR3 residues: CASSPNYTGFATEAFF. In nucleotides, the CDR3 is TGTGCCAGCAGCCCTAACTACACAGGGTTTGCCACTGAAGCTTTCTTT.

The chain has TRBV7-2 and TRBJ2-1; tentatively, D is TRBD1 (7 bases). V was pared by 5 bases and J by 4 bases, with 15 bases between. Germline assignment: CDR1 SGHTA and CDR2 FQGNSA. CDR3 size: 15 residues. CDR3 residues: CASSPQGDLYNEQFF. In DNA form, the CDR3 reads TGTGCCAGCAGCCCCCAGGGGGACTTATACAATGAGCAGTTCTTC.

The genes are TRBV6-5 and TRBJ1-5; 12 bases match TRBD1. CDR1 and CDR2 from the germline V gene are MNHEY and SVGAGI. The CDR3 totals 15 residues. J was trimmed by 9 bases and V by 5 bases; bases with no gene match: 8. The DNA of the CDR3 is TGTGCCAGCAGTCCCTCTGGGACAGGGGGCCCGCCCCAGCATTTT. Translated, it gives CASSPSGTGGPPQHF.

This clone was seen a handful of times. This rearrangement joins TRBV4-1 to TRBJ1-4, with 7 bases that match TRBD1. The length of the CDR3 is 20 residues. V was pared by 0 bases and J by 9 bases, with 22 bases of the junction left unmatched. CDR1 MGHRA and CDR2 YSYEKL come from the germline V gene. CDR3 protein: CASSQDRPEGAHVTGKKLFF. As DNA, the CDR3 is TGCGCCAGCAGCCAAGATCGACCTGAGGGGGCCCACGTGACAGGGAAAAAACTGTTTTTT.

The chain uses TRBV6-5 and TRBJ1-5; possible D gene TRBD1, 6 bases. The CDR3 loop spans 15 amino acids. Trimming took 5 bases from V and 13 from J, leaving 24 bases between them. Per the germline V gene, CDR1 is MNHEY and CDR2 is SVGAGI. CDR3 nucleotide sequence: TGTGCCAGCAGTCCTAACAGGGAAGGGGACACACAACAGCATTTT. It encodes CASSPNREGDTQQHF.

This chain connects TRBV19 to TRBJ1-5; no firm D call. CDR3 size: 15 residues. In germline, CDR1 is LNHDA, CDR2 SQIVND (reference sequence). With 3 bases removed from V and 2 bases from J, the gap between germline ends came to 11 bases. Here the CDR3 reads CASSMEGVGNQPQHF. CDR3 bases: TGTGCCAGTAGTATGGAGGGTGTAGGCAATCAGCCCCAGCATTTT.

The chain carries TRBV5-4 and TRBJ2-3, with TRBD1 matching over 7 bases. Germline lookup yields CDR1 SGHNT and CDR2 YYREEE (reference sequence). The CDR3 spans 17 residues. The V and J ends lost 2 bases and 6 bases, in that order; junction bases with no gene match: 15. DNA for the CDR3: TGTGCCAGCAGCTTTCGAAGGGGGCTTCCAGATCCGGATACGCAGTATTTT. Residues: CASSFRRGLPDPDTQYF.

CDR3 loop: CASSMLVRGTLNYGYTF. The CDR3 DNA follows: TGTGCCAGTAGTATGCTAGTCAGGGGCACCTTAAACTATGGCTACACCTTC. V gene TRBV19 combines with J gene TRBJ1-2, with D possibly matching TRBD1 (6 bases). V dropped 3 bases and J dropped 2 bases, with 19 bases sitting between them. CDR3 length: 17 amino acids. Per germline, CDR1 LNHDA and CDR2 SQIVND (reference sequence).

Here the CDR3 DNA reads TGTGCCAGCAGACCTTTCCCCGGGGAGTCTAGCACAGATACGCAGTATTTT. It is translated as CASRPFPGESSTDTQYF. The chain joins TRBV9 to TRBJ2-3, with D possibly matching TRBD2 (5 bases). CDR3 length equals 17 residues. The germline V and J ends were trimmed by 5 bases and 0 bases, with 19 bases remaining between them. From germline, CDR1 is SGDLS and CDR2 YYNGEE.

This rearrangement joins TRBV5-4 to TRBJ1-4; 7 nucleotides agree with TRBD1. Looked up from germline, CDR1 is SGHNT and CDR2 is YYREEE (reference sequence). The CDR3 is 13 residues long. The trim removed 1 base at V and 7 bases at J, leaving 1 base unmatched. The CDR3 sequence is CASSLTGAEKLFF. In nucleotides, the CDR3 is TGTGCCAGCAGCTTGACAGGGGCTGAAAAACTGTTTTTT.

The chain has TRBV25-1 and TRBJ1-4; the D gene is possibly TRBD1 (5 bases). Germline assignment: CDR1 MGHDK and CDR2 SYGVNS. Trimming pared 4 bases from V and 5 bases from J, leaving 14 bases between. The CDR3 consists of 15 residues. As DNA, the CDR3 is TGTGCCAGCAGTGGGAATTACAGGCAGAATGAAAAACTGTTTTTT. This encodes CASSGNYRQNEKLFF.

V gene TRBV5-5 combines with J gene TRBJ1-5; TRBD1 agrees at 7 bases. The junction had 8 bases not matched to a gene; V was cut back by 4 bases and J by 4 bases. The CDR3 has 15 residues. Per the germline V gene, CDR1 is SGHKS and CDR2 is YYEKEE (reference sequence). The CDR3 DNA reads as TGTGCCAGCAGCCCGGACAGGTTCGCGAATCAGCCCCAGCATTTT. This sequence encodes CASSPDRFANQPQHF.